These 17 T cell receptor beta chains were all obtained from the same sample, sequenced in a study of shared T cell receptors in the human thymus. Using immunoSEQ multiplex PCR, the repertoire was profiled, and TCRdb retains in-frame clones only, with some absent. The repertoire holds hundreds of thousands of clones, with approximately 80% as singletons. Another study also made use of these data, one on human thymus T cells.

Sequenced: thymocytes. All receptors derive from a boy under two years old with a congenital heart defect.

The chain joins TRBV7-9 to TRBJ2-3; tentatively, D is TRBD2 (5 bases). The germline V gene has CDR1 SEHNR and CDR2 FQNEAQ (reference sequence). The V end was cut by 6 bases, the J end by 3 bases, with 10 bases between. The CDR3 is 13 amino acids. The CDR3 protein is CASRAAATDTQYF. CDR3 nucleotides: TGTGCCAGCAGAGCAGCGGCTACAGATACGCAGTATTTT. Full variable domain (remainder filled in from reference TRBV7-9 and TRBJ2-3): DTGVSQNPRHKITKRGQNVTFRCDPISEHNRLYWYRQTLGQGPEFLTYFQNEAQLEKSRLLSDRFSAERPKGSFSTLEIQRTEQGDSAMYLCASRAAATDTQYFGPGTRLTVL.

The J gene is TRBJ1-5, the V gene TRBV30, with D perhaps TRBD1 (6 bases). V shed 3 bases and J shed 3 bases, with 18 bases lying between them. Germline loops: CDR1 GTSNPN, CDR2 SVGIG (reference sequence). The CDR3 runs to 16 residues. The CDR3 region is CAWSQPQTGVNQPQHF. For the CDR3, the DNA is TGTGCCTGGAGCCAACCTCAGACAGGAGTCAATCAGCCCCAGCATTTT. The whole variable domain, remainder taken from reference TRBV30 and TRBJ1-5, is SQTIHQWPATLVQPVGSPLSLECTVEGTSNPNLYWYRQAAGRGLQLLFYSVGIGQISSEVPQNLSASRPQDRQFILSSKKLLLSDSGFYLCAWSQPQTGVNQPQHFGDGTRLSIL.

This CDR3 is CATSRDYGIYEQYF. The DNA of the CDR3 is TGTGCCACCAGCAGAGACTACGGGATCTACGAGCAGTACTTC. The gene calls are TRBV15 and TRBJ2-7, with D tentatively TRBD2 (5 bases). Germline-derived CDR1 and CDR2 are LNHNV and YYDKDF (reference sequence). CDR3 length: 14 amino acids. V was cut by 0 bases and J by 3 bases, with 9 bases left in between.

This clone was seen a single time. This chain links TRBV5-7 with TRBJ2-2; 8 positions agree with TRBD1. TRBV5-7 is flagged as an ORF with uncertain function. V trimming: 5 bases; J trimming: 6 bases; junction bases outside the gene matches: 15. CDR3 length equals 17 residues. CDR3 in DNA: TGTGCCAGCAGGGTTGGTCCGGGACAGGCCATTTCCGGGGAGCTGTTTTTT. Protein: CASRVGPGQAISGELFF.

J is TRBJ2-1 and V is TRBV30, with D perhaps matching TRBD1 (6 bases). The ends were cut back, 3 bases at V and 4 bases at J, with 16 bases in the middle. The CDR3 runs to 15 residues. The germline gives CDR1 GTSNPN, CDR2 SVGIG (reference sequence). The CDR3 coding sequence is TGTGCCTGGAGCCCCCTGGACAGAATTTACAATGAGCAGTTCTTC. Protein sequence: CAWSPLDRIYNEQFF.

The chain carries TRBV4-3 and TRBJ2-7; TRBD2 aligns across 8 bases. The CDR3 contains 16 residues. V lost 3 bases, J lost 2 bases, and 9 bases stayed unmatched. The germline CDR1 and CDR2 sequences are LGHNA and YSLEER. CDR3 in amino acids: CASSQLPGTRPYEQYF. Written as DNA, the CDR3 is TGCGCCAGCAGCCAGCTTCCAGGGACTAGGCCCTACGAGCAGTACTTC.

The rearrangement links TRBV5-1 to TRBJ2-1; 15 bases are shared with TRBD2. CDR1 is SGHRS and CDR2 is YFSETQ in the germline V gene. Trimming at V came to 4 bases and at J to 7 bases, leaving 6 bases not matched to a gene. The CDR3 has 16 amino acids. The CDR3, as DNA: TGCGCCAGCAGCGGAATGGGACTAGCGGGAGGTAATGAGCAGTTCTTC. Protein sequence: CASSGMGLAGGNEQFF.

The chain couples TRBV27 to TRBJ2-2; the match to TRBD2 covers 12 bases. Germline lookup yields CDR1 MNHEY and CDR2 SMNVEV (reference sequence). J gave up 3 bases and V 4 bases, and 21 bases lay outside the gene matches. CDR3 length: 22 amino acids. CDR3 nucleotides: TGTGCCAGCAGTTCCACGGGACTCCTAACGCGACTAGCGGGAGAGGACACCGGGGAGCTGTTTTTT. This gives the protein CASSSTGLLTRLAGEDTGELFF.

J is TRBJ1-1 and V is TRBV18; D remains ambiguous. Germline CDR1 reads KGHSH; CDR2 reads LQKENI. The CDR3 is 12 residues long. V was trimmed by 5 bases and J by 12 bases, leaving 16 bases between them. The CDR3 spells CASSTLETGSFF. For the CDR3, the DNA is TGTGCCAGCTCAACTCTCGAGACTGGCTCTTTCTTT.

About this clone: One junction end disagrees with the germline gene, perhaps due to a read error. This rearrangement joins TRBV28 to TRBJ1-2; D unclear. CDR3 size: 14 residues. Germline loops: CDR1 MDHEN, CDR2 SYDVKM. The CDR3 sequence: CASSPRRYSAQTPF. The CDR3 DNA follows: TGTGCCAGCAGCCCAAGGAGATATTCGGCCCAAACCCCCTTC.

The J gene is TRBJ2-2, the V gene TRBV4-3; 10 bases match TRBD1. Germline-derived CDR1 and CDR2 are LGHNA and YSLEER. The V segment lost 4 bases and the J segment 5 bases; nucleotides outside the gene matches: 10. The CDR3 has 17 amino acids. This CDR3 is CASSRPGTGEWTGELFF. The DNA for the CDR3 is TGCGCCAGCAGCCGACCCGGGACAGGGGAATGGACCGGGGAGCTGTTTTTT.

The chain is built from TRBV7-2 and TRBJ1-5; TRBD1 might be the D (5 bases). V was cut by 4 bases and J by 3 bases, with 13 bases left in between. The CDR3 loop spans 15 amino acids. Germline loops: CDR1 SGHTA, CDR2 FQGNSA. In DNA form, the CDR3 reads TGTGCCAGCAGCTCGGGGGTCGGAAACAATCAGCCCCAGCATTTT. Translating it yields CASSSGVGNNQPQHF.

The chain joins TRBV4-1 to TRBJ1-1, with D perhaps TRBD1 (5 bases). Trimming took 1 base from V and 13 from J, leaving 16 bases between them. CDR3 length equals 13 residues. The germline V gene has CDR1 MGHRA and CDR2 YSYEKL. CDR3 DNA sequence: TGCGCCAGCAGCCAAGTAAGGGGAACGGGCGATTTCTTT. Protein: CASSQVRGTGDFF.

The CDR3 coding sequence is TGTGCCAGTAGTATAAGGGACAGGGAGACAGATACGCAGTATTTT. As protein: CASSIRDRETDTQYF. The V gene is TRBV19, the J gene TRBJ2-3, with 9 bases identical to TRBD1. This CDR3 comprises 15 residues. Germline V lookup: CDR1 LNHDA, CDR2 SQIVND (reference sequence). With V trimmed by 2 bases and J by 3 bases, 3 bases remained unmatched.

The chain combines TRBV10-3 with TRBJ2-3; D possibly corresponds to TRBD1 (5 bases). Germline V gene lookup returns CDR1 ENHRY and CDR2 SYGVKD. The CDR3 runs to 15 residues. V was pared by 2 bases and J by 5 bases, with 14 bases between. The DNA of the CDR3 is TGTGCCATCAGTGAGAAGGGGATTAGGAGAGATACGCAGTATTTT. It codes for CAISEKGIRRDTQYF.

The chain couples TRBV4-3 to TRBJ2-3; D might be TRBD2 (6 bases). Germline V gives CDR1 LGHNA, CDR2 YSLEER. V lost 4 bases and J lost 1, with 21 bases in between. The length of the CDR3 is 18 residues. The CDR3 sequence: CASSLQAMRGWGTDTQYF. In nucleotides, the CDR3 is TGCGCCAGCAGCCTTCAAGCCATGCGGGGATGGGGCACAGATACGCAGTATTTT.

This chain links TRBV7-2 with TRBJ2-5, with 11 nucleotides matching TRBD2. The CDR3 covers 17 residues. From germline, CDR1 is SGHTA and CDR2 FQGNSA. Losses at the gene ends were 0 bases for V and 5 bases for J; bases not matched to a gene: 8. The CDR3 DNA sequence: TGTGCCAGCAGCTTAGCGCTGCTAGCGGGAGGTCAGGAGACCCAGTACTTC. Amino acids: CASSLALLAGGQETQYF.